This TCR beta chain derives from a study of Graves' ophthalmopathy and Graves' hyperthyroidism. As for the study in general: Researchers obtained peripheral blood at initial diagnosis, before any treatment had begun.

Beta-chain TCR CDR3 regions were amplified from RNA transcripts. The authors performed first-round RT-PCR with HTBI primers and then a second-round multiplex PCR. MiXCR was run by TCRdb on the multiplex PCR reads, yielding one entry per CDR3 protein. Of under 60,000 distinct CDR3 sequences listed, less than 65% are singletons. Disease in donors with ophthalmopathy had moderate-to-severe activity, CAS ≥3, NOSPECS ≥4 and under 3 months' duration. PBMCs stemmed from 7.5 to 10 ml of fresh peripheral blood. V was cut by 2 bases and J by 6 bases, with 13 bases left in between. This CDR3 is built from 14 residues. Looked up from germline, CDR1 is WSHSY and CDR2 is SAAADI.

The chain couples TRBV10-2 to TRBJ1-2; D possibly corresponds to TRBD1 (6 bases). The sample comprised peripheral blood. The sequence was collected from an adult woman with Graves' ophthalmopathy. The CDR3 coding sequence is TGCGCCAGCAGTGAGGGCAGGGGCCCCAATGGCTACACCTTC. Translated, it gives CASSEGRGPNGYTF.